The entry below gives a single TCR beta chain sequence along with its context. The antigen is undetermined. Whether given at about 4 or about 12 weeks, second doses were pooled. CDR3 length: 17 amino acids. The V gene end was trimmed by 3 bases and the J gene end by 0 bases; junction bases not matched to a gene: 10. The germline V gene encodes CDR1 MNHEY and CDR2 SMNVEV (reference sequence). These data come from a study of T cell responses to AZD1222 COVID-19 vaccine. Clones were sequenced by immunoSEQ multiplex PCR, and TCRdb holds only the in-frame ones, with some missing. The sample shows over 130,000 clones, over 90% of them seen only once. The study's findings and limits: White British donors predominated, females outnumbered males, and clonal diversity was possibly underestimated. Vaccination with two AZD1222 doses was followed by a rise in Spike-specific TCR breadth and depth. Repertoires were sampled only after the peak T cell response.

The V and J genes are TRBV27 and TRBJ2-7, with 8 bases identical to TRBD2. This receptor was obtained from an adult who received the AZD1222 COVID-19 vaccine. The sample consisted of peripheral blood, taken 28 days after the second AZD1222 dose. Written as DNA, the CDR3 is TGTGCCAGCAGTTTTTGGGACACTAGCGGCCTCTCCTACGAGCAGTACTTC. It yields the protein CASSFWDTSGLSYEQYF.